Listed below are T cell receptor beta chains from one sample, sequenced in a study of CD8 T cells in ankylosing spondylitis. One entry per CDR3 protein results from TCRdb running MiXCR on the 5' RACE reads. The sample contains roughly 160,000 distinct CDR3 sequences, 9.8% of which appear only once. The specimen was blood, either unsorted or a sorted T cell fraction (not recorded which). The receptors were sampled from a female donor with ankylosing spondylitis or in good health (not recorded which). CDR3s include the opening cysteine and the closing phenylalanine or tryptophan. The order of the fields is V gene, D gene, J gene, clone size, CDR3 DNA, CDR3 protein. D genes are given only for firm matches. Where a row states a size, it is once, few, many or the class of an expanded clone; other rows omit it.

TRBV12-3/TRBV12-4	TRBD1	TRBJ2-7	many	TGTGCCAGCGTCGGGACAGGGCGCGACGAGCAGTACTTC	CASVGTGRDEQYF
TRBV7-6	NA	TRBJ2-7	few	TGTGCCAGCAGCCTAAAAATCGGGTCGGGCGAGCAGTACTTC	CASSLKIGSGEQYF
TRBV12-3/TRBV12-4	NA	TRBJ2-1	few	TGTGCCAGCAGCCATACACGGAATGAGCAGTTCTTC	CASSHTRNEQFF
TRBV14	NA	TRBJ2-7	NA	TGTGCCAGCAGCCAAGATAGCAACTCCTACGAGCAGTACTTC	CASSQDSNSYEQYF
TRBV12-3/TRBV12-4	NA	TRBJ1-2	NA	TGTGCCAGCAGTTTGACGGCTTCCTATGGCTACACCTTC	CASSLTASYGYTF
TRBV9	TRBD1	TRBJ2-7	NA	TGTGCCAGCAGCCAGGGAGGTGAGGACAGGGGGCACTTC	CASSQGGEDRGHF
TRBV6-4	TRBD1	TRBJ1-2	NA	TGTGCCAGCAGTGACTCAGGACAGGCGGAGGGCTACACCTTC	CASSDSGQAEGYTF
TRBV27	TRBD2	TRBJ2-7	NA	TGTGCCAGCAGTAGCCTAGCGGGACCCTACGAGCAGTACTTC	CASSSLAGPYEQYF
TRBV27	NA	TRBJ2-3	NA	TGTGCCAGCAGTTTATTTTACCCCCCGACAGATACGCAGTATTTT	CASSLFYPPTDTQYF
TRBV28	NA	TRBJ1-6	few	TGTGCCAGCAGTTTAGACAGGCTCGATTCACCCCTCCACTTT	CASSLDRLDSPLHF
TRBV27	TRBD1	TRBJ2-6	NA	TGTGCCAGCAGTTTACTTGACGGGACAGCTGGGGCCAACGTCCTGACTTTC	CASSLLDGTAGANVLTF
TRBV30	NA	TRBJ2-2	once	TGTGCCTGGAGTAGAGGCCAGGGGTTGGGGGAGCTGTTTTTT	CAWSRGQGLGELFF
TRBV7-9	TRBD1	TRBJ2-7	few	TGTGCCAGCAGCCCCCCCGGGACAGGGTCTTCCGAGCAGTACTTC	CASSPPGTGSSEQYF
TRBV14	TRBD1	TRBJ2-7	NA	TGTGCCAGCAGCCCGGTGGGACAGGGGTACGAGCAGTACTTC	CASSPVGQGYEQYF
TRBV7-9	NA	TRBJ2-2	many	TGTGCCAGCAGCCCTCCGGGAGCGAACACCGGGGAGCTGTTTTTT	CASSPPGANTGELFF
TRBV6-1	TRBD1	TRBJ1-2	few	TGTGCCAGCAGTGTGGGACAGATCTATGGCTACACCTTC	CASSVGQIYGYTF
TRBV28	NA	TRBJ1-3	few	TGTGCCAGCAGTTTTACCCAGGAATGGATTGGAAACACCATATATTTT	CASSFTQEWIGNTIYF
TRBV28	NA	TRBJ1-6	few	TGTGCCAGCAGTTTATCCCTCGGTCCTAATTCACCCCTCCACTTT	CASSLSLGPNSPLHF
TRBV24-1	NA	TRBJ2-5	NA	TGTGCCACCAGTGATTTGCCTGAAGAGACCCAGTACTTC	CATSDLPEETQYF
TRBV7-9	NA	TRBJ2-1	many	TGTGCCAGCAGTCCCGATAGCGGATACAATGAGCAGTTCTTC	CASSPDSGYNEQFF
TRBV7-9	TRBD1	TRBJ2-5	few	TGTGCCAGCAGCATACAGGGACAGCGAAAGGAAGAGACCCAGTACTTC	CASSIQGQRKEETQYF
TRBV4-3	NA	TRBJ1-1	few	TGCGCCAGCAGCCAACAACAGGGTAGAAACACTGAAGCTTTCTTT	CASSQQQGRNTEAFF
TRBV20-1	NA	TRBJ2-1	few	TGCAGTGCTAGGAAACTTGACTACTACAATGAGCAGTTCTTC	CSARKLDYYNEQFF
TRBV4-3	NA	TRBJ2-6	NA	TGCGCCAGCAGCCAAGACGGGGTCGGCTCTGGGGCCAACGTCCTGACTTTC	CASSQDGVGSGANVLTF
TRBV7-9	NA	TRBJ1-1	few	TGTGCCAGCAGCCCCCCGCCCGGGCTCGAAGCTTTCTTT	CASSPPPGLEAFF
TRBV7-2	TRBD1	TRBJ2-7	few	TGTGCCAGCAGCCAGGCGGGGACAGGGATCTACGAGCAGTACTTC	CASSQAGTGIYEQYF
TRBV5-6	NA	TRBJ2-1	few	TGTGCCAGCAGCTCGGGATCCCCCAATGAGCAGTTCTTC	CASSSGSPNEQFF
TRBV15	TRBD2	TRBJ2-1	many	TGTGCCACCAGCCCTACGGGACTACCTCCTGAGCAGTTCTTC	CATSPTGLPPEQFF
TRBV7-9	NA	TRBJ1-1	many	TGTGCCAGCAGCTCCCGGGACAAGTTGAACACTGAAGCTTTCTTT	CASSSRDKLNTEAFF
TRBV7-9	NA	TRBJ2-1	many	TGTGCCAGCAGCTTTTCGGCGGGGGAGCAGTTCTTC	CASSFSAGEQFF
TRBV6-2/TRBV6-3	TRBD1	TRBJ1-1	many	TGTGCCAGCAGTTACAGGGGGACAGGTCCGGACACTGAAGCTTTCTTT	CASSYRGTGPDTEAFF
TRBV7-6	NA	TRBJ2-1	few	TGTGCCAGCAGCTTAGCCCAGTCCTCCTACAATGAGCAGTTCTTC	CASSLAQSSYNEQFF
TRBV9	NA	TRBJ2-7	few	TGTGCCAGCAGCGTGGGGGCAGCAACCCTCGAGCAGTACTTC	CASSVGAATLEQYF
TRBV27	NA	TRBJ2-1	few	TGTGCCAGCAGTCCCTTGGGGGGCCACAATGAGCAGTTCTTC	CASSPLGGHNEQFF
TRBV5-6	NA	TRBJ2-7	NA	TGTGCCAGCAGCTTGGTATCGGCGGTGAGCTCCTACGAGCAGTACTTC	CASSLVSAVSSYEQYF
TRBV4-1	NA	TRBJ1-2	many	TGCGCCAGCAGCCAAGACCGGAACAATGGCTACACCTTC	CASSQDRNNGYTF
TRBV4-2	TRBD1	TRBJ1-1	many	TGTGCCAGCAGCCAAGACCCGGACAGGGTGAAACCTGAAGCTTTCTTT	CASSQDPDRVKPEAFF
TRBV7-6	TRBD1	TRBJ2-1	many	TGTGCCAGCAGCACGGGACAGAACCGAAACAATGAGCAGTTCTTC	CASSTGQNRNNEQFF
TRBV6-2/TRBV6-3	TRBD2	TRBJ2-3	NA	TGTGCCAGCAGTTACGACCCAGAGCGGGGTGGCCCAGATACGCAGTATTTT	CASSYDPERGGPDTQYF
TRBV12-3/TRBV12-4	NA	TRBJ2-1	NA	TGTGCCAGCAGTTTAGCGCGGAGCAATGAGCAGTTCTTC	CASSLARSNEQFF
TRBV24-1	NA	TRBJ2-1	few	TGTGCCACCAGTGATCCAGGGACCCCCTACAATGAGCAGTTCTTC	CATSDPGTPYNEQFF
TRBV19	NA	TRBJ2-7	few	TGTGCCAGTAGTATTTTCGCGCTTCCCTACGAGCAGTACTTC	CASSIFALPYEQYF
TRBV4-2	TRBD2	TRBJ2-7	NA	TGTGCCAGTGCATGGCTAGCGGGGGACTACGAGCAGTACTTC	CASAWLAGDYEQYF
TRBV7-2	TRBD1	TRBJ2-5	few	TGTGCCAGCAGCCCGACAGGGGCCGAGACCCAGTACTTC	CASSPTGAETQYF
TRBV14	NA	TRBJ2-7	NA	TGTGCCAGCAGCCACCGGTTTGAGCAGTACTTC	CASSHRFEQYF
TRBV4-3	NA	TRBJ2-7	few	TGCGCCAGCAGCCAAGTTGCTTCAAACTACGAGCAGTACTTC	CASSQVASNYEQYF
TRBV28	NA	TRBJ1-1	few	TGTGCCAGCAGTTTAGTAGGGGTTACTGAAGCTTTCTTT	CASSLVGVTEAFF
TRBV20-1	TRBD2	TRBJ2-1	NA	TGCAGTGCTCGACCCGGGACTAGCGGGCTGAATGAGCAGTTCTTC	CSARPGTSGLNEQFF
TRBV3-1	NA	TRBJ2-7	NA	TGTGCCAGCAGCCCCTCCCGGGGGCCGGCCTACGAGCAGTACTTC	CASSPSRGPAYEQYF
TRBV15	NA	TRBJ1-1	few	TGTGCCACCAGCAAGACAGTGAACACTGAAGCTTTCTTT	CATSKTVNTEAFF